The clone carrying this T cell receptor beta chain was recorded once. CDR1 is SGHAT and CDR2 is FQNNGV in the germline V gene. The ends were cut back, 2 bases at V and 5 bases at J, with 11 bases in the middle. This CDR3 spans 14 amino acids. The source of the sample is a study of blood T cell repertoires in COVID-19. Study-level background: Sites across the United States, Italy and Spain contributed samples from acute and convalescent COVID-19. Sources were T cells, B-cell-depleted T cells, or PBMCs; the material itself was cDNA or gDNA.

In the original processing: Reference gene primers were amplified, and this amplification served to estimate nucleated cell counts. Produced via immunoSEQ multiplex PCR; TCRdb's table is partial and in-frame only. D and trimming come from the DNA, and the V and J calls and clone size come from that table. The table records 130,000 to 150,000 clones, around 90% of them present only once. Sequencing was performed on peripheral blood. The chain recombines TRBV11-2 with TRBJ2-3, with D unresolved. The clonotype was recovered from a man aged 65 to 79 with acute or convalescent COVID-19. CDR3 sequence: CASSLQLPIDTQYF. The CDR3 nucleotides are TGTGCCAGCAGCTTACAGTTACCAATAGATACGCAGTATTTT.